These 12 T cell receptor beta chains were all obtained from the same sample, sequenced in a study of cytomegalovirus exposure and HLA in healthy donors. The PCR had 60 Vbeta and 13 Jbeta primers. Data came from immunoSEQ multiplex PCR; TCRdb stores just in-frame clones and leaves some out. The sample holds roughly 120,000 clones; almost 75% are singletons and the top ten take approximately 8.4%. Sequenced: PBMCs. The receptors stem from a man aged 35 to 55 in good health and CMV-seronegative.

The chain recombines TRBV14 with TRBJ2-1; perhaps TRBD1 as D (6 bases). V dropped 4 bases and J dropped 3 bases, with 22 bases sitting between them. The CDR3 runs to 18 residues. Germline CDR1 and CDR2: SGHDN and FVKESK. As DNA, the CDR3 is TGTGCCAGCAGCCCCCCCCCACGACAGGATTTTTACTACAATGAGCAGTTCTTC. Amino acid sequence: CASSPPPRQDFYYNEQFF.

The chain uses TRBV11-2 and TRBJ2-1; TRBD1 agrees at 8 bases. This CDR3 is built from 17 residues. Germline loops: CDR1 SGHAT, CDR2 FQNNGV. With V trimmed by 2 bases and J by 6 bases, 12 bases remained unmatched. The CDR3 DNA sequence: TGTGCCAGCAGCTTATATACAGGACAGGGACTCTTCAATGAGCAGTTCTTC. It translates to CASSLYTGQGLFNEQFF. The variable domain in full, completed from reference TRBV11-2 and TRBJ2-1, reads EAGVAQSPRYKIIEKRQSVAFWCNPISGHATLYWYQQILGQGPKLLIQFQNNGVVDDSQLPKDRFSAERLKGVDSTLKIQPAKLEDSAVYLCASSLYTGQGLFNEQFFGPGTRLTVL.

The genes are TRBV6-5 and TRBJ1-2, with a weak D call TRBD1 (5 bases). The CDR3 loop spans 15 amino acids. Trimming stripped 2 bases from V and 6 bases from J, with 16 bases between. The germline V gene has CDR1 MNHEY and CDR2 SVGAGI. Here the CDR3 DNA reads TGTGCCAGCAGTTACGGGGCAGGGCCAAGGGATGGCTACACCTTC. This sequence encodes CASSYGAGPRDGYTF.

This clone is a singleton in its sample. CDR3 amino acids: CASRNRGLETQYF. CDR3 sequence (DNA): TGTGCCAGCAGGAACAGGGGGTTGGAGACCCAGTACTTC. The rearrangement links TRBV6-1 to TRBJ2-5; 8 bases align to TRBD1. Trimming removed 6 bases from V and 5 bases from J; junction bases left unmatched: 5. Germline-derived CDR1 and CDR2 are MNHNS and SASEGT. The CDR3 has 13 amino acids.

The chain couples TRBV7-9 to TRBJ1-1; D may be TRBD1 (6 bases). The CDR3 consists of 15 residues. The V gene lost 1 base and the J gene lost 4 bases, with 13 bases spanning the gap. Germline CDR1 SEHNR, CDR2 FQNEAQ (reference sequence). In nucleotides, the CDR3 is TGTGCCAGCAGCTTAGACCGACGGGGGGCCACTGAAGCTTTCTTT. Protein sequence: CASSLDRRGATEAFF.

The genes are TRBV4-1 and TRBJ2-7; TRBD1 might be the D (5 bases). CDR1 MGHRA and CDR2 YSYEKL come from the germline V gene. V was pared by 3 bases and J by 2 bases, with 11 bases between. The CDR3 extends over 14 amino acids. The CDR3 DNA reads TGCGCCAGCAGCCATACCACAGGAACCTACGAGCAGTACTTC. Protein sequence: CASSHTTGTYEQYF.

This clone came up a few times. This sequence joins TRBV7-2 and TRBJ1-2; D remains ambiguous. Trimming took off 5 bases at V and 0 bases at J, with 16 bases between the two ends. The CDR3 is 16 amino acids. The germline CDR1 and CDR2 sequences are SGHTA and FQGNSA. As DNA, the CDR3 is TGTGCCAGCAGCCAGGTAGCGGCTACAGCTAACTATGGCTACACCTTC. Translating gives CASSQVAATANYGYTF.

V gene TRBV7-2 combines with J gene TRBJ2-2; TRBD2 might be the D (7 bases). Germline assignment: CDR1 SGHTA and CDR2 FQGNSA. This CDR3 comprises 15 residues. Trimming stripped 5 bases from V and 5 bases from J, with 15 bases between. The CDR3 DNA follows: TGTGCCAGCAGCCCCCCGGGGGGCAGGACCGGGGAGCTGTTTTTT. Protein: CASSPPGGRTGELFF.

This chain joins TRBV5-1 and TRBJ2-2; D unclear. The CDR3 contains 14 residues. Germline V gene data show CDR1 as SGHRS and CDR2 as YFSETQ. V lost 4 bases and J lost 0, with 7 bases in between. The CDR3 DNA reads TGCGCCAGCAGCGCGGTATCGAACACCGGGGAGCTGTTTTTT. This gives the protein CASSAVSNTGELFF. The complete variable domain, with remaining parts taken from reference TRBV5-1 and TRBJ2-2, reads KAGVTQTPRYLIKTRGQQVTLSCSPISGHRSVSWYQQTPGQGLQFLFEYFSETQRNKGNFPGRFSGRQFSNSRSEMNVSTLELGDSALYLCASSAVSNTGELFFGEGSRLTVL.

The J gene is TRBJ2-3, the V gene TRBV11-2; 7 nucleotides match TRBD2. The CDR3 contains 14 residues. CDR1 is SGHAT, CDR2 FQNNGV, per germline. V dropped 1 base and J dropped 4; count of bases not matched to a gene: 2. This CDR3 reads CASSLAGRADTQYF. DNA of the CDR3: TGTGCCAGCAGCTTAGCGGGGAGGGCAGATACGCAGTATTTT.

This clone was observed a few times. The CDR3 region is CASSLGRGGDTDTQYF. As DNA, the CDR3 is TGTGCCAGCAGCTTAGGTCGCGGGGGAGACACAGATACGCAGTATTTT. The rearrangement uses TRBV7-9 and TRBJ2-3, with 7 bases lining up with TRBD2. The V segment lost 1 base and the J segment 2 bases; nucleotides outside the gene matches: 6. The CDR3 runs to 16 residues. CDR1 and CDR2 from the germline V gene are SEHNR and FQNEAQ (reference sequence).

This clone appeared a single time. The rearrangement links TRBV4-2 to TRBJ1-2, with a weak D call TRBD1 (5 bases). This CDR3 contains 15 residues. The V end lost 0 bases, the J end lost 2 bases, and 10 bases lay between the germline ends. CDR1 and CDR2 from the germline V gene are LGHNA and YNFKEQ. In DNA form, the CDR3 reads TGTGCCAGCAGCCAAGATCTTGGGGGGAACTATGGCTACACCTTC. Its translation: CASSQDLGGNYGYTF.